Following are 19 T cell receptor beta chains from one sample sequenced in a study of blood T cell repertoires in COVID-19. Repertoires were generated with immunoSEQ multiplex PCR, while TCRdb's copy carries only in-frame clones and drops some. Among 130,000 or so clones, approximately 90% were seen once, and the ten largest hold more than 4%. Sequenced input: peripheral blood. The receptors originated from a man aged 35 to 55 with acute or convalescent COVID-19.

V gene TRBV7-9 combines with J gene TRBJ2-1, with 9 bases lining up with TRBD2. The V gene end was trimmed by 2 bases and the J gene end by 8 bases; junction bases not matched to a gene: 7. Germline V lookup: CDR1 SEHNR, CDR2 FQNEAQ (reference sequence). CDR3 length equals 15 residues. The CDR3 reads CASSLWGREGHEQFF. In nucleotides, the CDR3 is TGTGCCAGCAGCTTATGGGGGCGGGAGGGCCATGAGCAGTTCTTC.

This chain uses TRBV5-1 with TRBJ2-1; D remains unclear. The CDR3 is made up of 13 amino acids. The V and J ends lost 0 bases and 6 bases respectively, with 7 bases between them. Germline V lookup: CDR1 SGHRS, CDR2 YFSETQ. The CDR3 here is CASSLASFNEQFF. The CDR3 DNA reads TGCGCCAGCAGCTTGGCCTCTTTCAATGAGCAGTTCTTC.

The chain links TRBV2 to TRBJ2-5; TRBD2 agrees at 8 bases. This CDR3 is built from 14 residues. Germline loops: CDR1 SNHLY, CDR2 FYNNEI. J gave up 5 bases and V 8 bases, and 10 bases lay outside the gene matches. The CDR3 nucleotides read TGTGCCAGCGGACTTCGGGGGGGCAGGGAGACCCAGTACTTC. This sequence encodes CASGLRGGRETQYF.

CDR3 sequence reads: CAWNTAGIREAQYF. The CDR3, as DNA: TGTGCCTGGAATACGGCGGGAATAAGAGAAGCCCAGTACTTC. The chain joins TRBV30 to TRBJ2-5; a weak D match, TRBD2 (6 bases). The CDR3 contains 14 residues. V lost 4 bases to trimming and J lost 9 bases, with 21 bases between them. The germline V gene encodes CDR1 GTSNPN and CDR2 SVGIG (reference sequence).

V gene TRBV6-5 combines with J gene TRBJ2-1, with 12 bases matching TRBD2. The germline V gene encodes CDR1 MNHEY and CDR2 SVGAGI. The V and J ends lost 6 bases and 11 bases, in that order; junction bases with no gene match: 11. The length of the CDR3 is 15 residues. CDR3 sequence reads: CASRVLAGGPSQQFF. DNA of the CDR3: TGTGCCAGCAGAGTTCTAGCGGGAGGGCCAAGCCAGCAGTTCTTC.

V and J are TRBV29-1 and TRBJ2-5, with TRBD2 matching 9 bases. J lost 5 bases, V lost 4 bases, and 11 bases had no gene match. Germline lookup yields CDR1 SQVTM and CDR2 ANQGSEA. This CDR3 spans 15 amino acids. CDR3 protein: CSVVSSGAPGETQYF. The CDR3, as DNA: TGCAGCGTTGTCTCTAGCGGGGCCCCCGGGGAGACCCAGTACTTC.

This clone came up once. The rearrangement links TRBV30 to TRBJ1-1; no firm D call. Germline assignment: CDR1 GTSNPN and CDR2 SVGIG (reference sequence). Deletions cut 2 bases from V and 3 bases from J, with 19 bases between. CDR3 length: 16 amino acids. The CDR3 DNA sequence: TGTGCCTGGAGTCCACTCGAGGTCTTTTTGGACACTGAAGCTTTCTTT. Its translation: CAWSPLEVFLDTEAFF.

The gene calls are TRBV14 and TRBJ1-4; D is uncertain. Trimming took off 3 bases at V and 8 bases at J, with 4 bases between the two ends. This CDR3 is 11 amino acids long. Germline CDR1 is SGHDN and CDR2 is FVKESK. DNA for the CDR3: TGTGCCAGCAGCCACGGGGAAAAACTGTTTTTT. It yields the protein CASSHGEKLFF.

The chain combines TRBV20-1 with TRBJ1-6; D is undetermined. This CDR3 comprises 14 residues. The V gene's germline CDR1 is DFQATT and CDR2 SNEGSKA (reference sequence). The V end was cut by 5 bases, the J end by 0 bases, with 8 bases between. The CDR3: CSARGSSYNSPLHF. CDR3 nucleotides: TGCAGTGCTCGTGGGAGCTCCTATAATTCACCCCTCCACTTT.

The chain combines TRBV7-9 with TRBJ1-5; 9 nucleotides align to TRBD1. V shed 5 bases, J shed 7 bases, and the junction held 12 bases outside the gene matches. CDR1 is SEHNR and CDR2 is FQNEAQ in the germline V gene (reference sequence). The CDR3 covers 16 residues. The CDR3 is CASSIGTGRLMQPQHF. The CDR3 DNA reads as TGTGCCAGCAGCATCGGGACAGGGCGCCTCATGCAGCCCCAGCATTTT. The full variable domain, its missing parts supplied by reference TRBV7-9 and TRBJ1-5, is DTGVSQNPRHKITKRGQNVTFRCDPISEHNRLYWYRQTLGQGPEFLTYFQNEAQLEKSRLLSDRFSAERPKGSFSTLEIQRTEQGDSAMYLCASSIGTGRLMQPQHFGDGTRLSIL.

V gene TRBV6-1 combines with J gene TRBJ1-2; D remains unclear. Trimming left V 0 bases short and J 9 bases short, with 8 bases between. The germline gives CDR1 MNHNS, CDR2 SASEGT. This CDR3 contains 12 residues. CDR3: CASSEAGRSYTF. DNA of the CDR3: TGTGCCAGCAGTGAAGCGGGGAGAAGCTACACCTTC.

The rearrangement uses TRBV14 and TRBJ1-2; the D gene is possibly TRBD1 (6 bases). Germline V gene lookup returns CDR1 SGHDN and CDR2 FVKESK. CDR3 size: 14 residues. V gave up 1 base and J gave up 5 bases, with 11 bases separating them. Here the CDR3 reads CASSQGARGYGYTF. The CDR3 nucleotides are TGTGCCAGCAGCCAAGGGGCCAGGGGATATGGCTACACCTTC. The complete variable domain, with remaining parts taken from reference TRBV14 and TRBJ1-2, reads EAGVTQFPSHSVIEKGQTVTLRCDPISGHDNLYWYRRVMGKEIKFLLHFVKESKQDESGMPNNRFLAERTGGTYSTLKVQPAELEDSGVYFCASSQGARGYGYTFGSGTRLTVV.

The V gene is TRBV4-1, the J gene TRBJ2-2; 7 nucleotides match TRBD2. The CDR3 totals 17 residues. From germline, CDR1 is MGHRA and CDR2 YSYEKL. J was trimmed by 4 bases and V by 0 bases; bases with no gene match: 8. CDR3 protein: CASSQETGLGATGELFF. For the CDR3, the DNA is TGCGCCAGCAGCCAAGAGACCGGACTAGGGGCCACCGGGGAGCTGTTTTTT.

The chain carries TRBV6-5 and TRBJ1-2, with TRBD1 as a possible D gene (6 bases). CDR3 length equals 14 residues. V gave up 7 bases and J gave up 8 bases, with 20 bases separating them. Germline lookup yields CDR1 MNHEY and CDR2 SVGAGI. CDR3 sequence reads: CASTEQGPPFGYTF. DNA of the CDR3: TGTGCCAGCACCGAACAGGGACCACCTTTCGGCTACACCTTC.

The CDR3 DNA reads TGTGCCAGCAGCGACAGGGACTTCGACTCCTACGAGCAGTACTTC. This sequence encodes CASSDRDFDSYEQYF. The V and J genes are TRBV2 and TRBJ2-7, with a weak D call TRBD1 (7 bases). Germline loops: CDR1 SNHLY, CDR2 FYNNEI. The CDR3 totals 15 residues. Trimming cost V 6 bases and J 0 bases, with 15 bases left between them. Using reference TRBV2 and TRBJ2-7 for the parts outside the CDR3, the full variable domain is EPEVTQTPSHQVTQMGQEVILRCVPISNHLYFYWYRQILGQKVEFLVSFYNNEISEKSEIFDDQFSVERPDGSNFTLKIRSTKLEDSAMYFCASSDRDFDSYEQYFGPGTRLTVT.

In DNA form, the CDR3 reads TGTGCCAGCAGACGACAGGGGTACACCGGGGAGCTGTTTTTT. Translating gives CASRRQGYTGELFF. The chain combines TRBV27 with TRBJ2-2, with 8 bases fitting TRBD1. CDR1 and CDR2 from the germline V gene are MNHEY and SMNVEV (reference sequence). There are 14 residues in the CDR3. The V segment lost 6 bases and the J segment 3 bases; nucleotides outside the gene matches: 3.

V gene TRBV6-5 combines with J gene TRBJ1-2; D is unresolved. Germline V gives CDR1 MNHEY, CDR2 SVGAGI. The length of the CDR3 is 13 residues. Deletions cut 2 bases from V and 7 bases from J, with 11 bases between. As DNA, the CDR3 is TGTGCCAGCAGTTACATGGGCGCAGGTGGCTACACCTTC. Protein sequence: CASSYMGAGGYTF.

This chain links TRBV3-1 (or the pseudogene TRBV3-2) with TRBJ2-1; D might be TRBD2 (6 bases). V lost 2 bases and J 0 bases, leaving 11 bases between the germline ends. The germline V gene encodes CDR1 LGHDT and CDR2 YNNKEL (reference sequence). There are 16 residues in the CDR3. The CDR3, as DNA: TGTGCCAGCAGCCAAAATAGCGGTAGCTCCTACAATGAGCAGTTCTTC. Translating it yields CASSQNSGSSYNEQFF.

The table lists this clone with a few counts. The J gene is TRBJ2-3, the V gene TRBV28; 13 nucleotides match TRBD2. Germline CDR1 reads MDHEN; CDR2 reads SYDVKM. The CDR3 length is 16 residues. Trimming took 5 bases from V and 3 from J; bases not matched to a gene: 5. The CDR3 DNA reads TGTGCCAGCAGTCTAACTAGCGGGGGGGCAACAGATACGCAGTATTTT. This sequence encodes CASSLTSGGATDTQYF.